This T cell receptor (beta chain) was sequenced in a study of identical twins. TCRdb re-called the 5' RACE reads with MiXCR, one entry per CDR3 protein. The sample yields about 470,000 distinct CDR3 sequences, 20% to 25% seen once. The CDR3 extends over 14 amino acids. Germline CDR1 and CDR2: SGHTA and FQGTGA. V trimming: 5 bases; J trimming: 5 bases; junction bases outside the gene matches: 9. This same sample was also taken into another study, of T cells expressing NK-cell markers. That study reports: Sorted T-cell subsets CD3+CD56+NKG2C+, CD3+CD56+NKG2C- and CD3+CD56-NKG2C+ were TCR beta-sequenced.

This sequence joins TRBV7-3 and TRBJ2-7; TRBD1 matches 7 bases. The source material was CD4+ T cells sorted from blood. This clonotype was sampled from a young woman in good health. The CDR3 is CASSPDRDKNEQYF. The CDR3, as DNA: TGTGCCAGCAGCCCCGACAGGGATAAAAACGAGCAGTACTTC.